The 18 T cell receptor beta chains listed next were all sequenced from one sample in a study of control samples from healthy donors and cancer patients. The protocol was immunoSEQ multiplex PCR, while the TCRdb copy is restricted to in-frame clones and leaves out a portion. The table shows roughly 190,000 clones, with roughly nine tenths occurring only once. Input material: blood. These receptor sequences come from a woman in her 30s in good health.

The chain employs TRBV6-6 and TRBJ2-3, with D unclear. CDR3 length: 14 amino acids. Germline V CDR1 and CDR2: MNHNY, SVGAGI (reference sequence). Deletions cut 2 bases from V and 0 bases from J, with 6 bases between. The CDR3 protein is CASSYGRSTDTQYF. CDR3 DNA sequence: TGTGCCAGCAGTTACGGCAGGAGCACAGATACGCAGTATTTT.

V usage is TRBV6-5 and J usage is TRBJ2-6, with D unclear. The CDR3 sequence is 15 residues long. Germline V lookup: CDR1 MNHEY, CDR2 SVGAGI. The V gene lost 4 bases and the J gene lost 0 bases, with 7 bases spanning the gap. The CDR3 sequence: CASSSPRSGANVLTF. CDR3 nucleotides: TGTGCCAGCAGTTCCCCCCGCTCTGGGGCCAACGTCCTGACTTTC.

The chain combines TRBV12-3 or TRBV12-4 with TRBJ1-1; D gene ambiguous. The CDR3 is made up of 13 amino acids. Trimming shortened V by 3 bases and J by 1 base, and 6 bases separated the two germline ends. The CDR3 DNA reads as TGTGCCAGCAGTTTTAGGCCGAACACTGAAGCTTTCTTT. Amino acids: CASSFRPNTEAFF.

The chain joins TRBV9 to TRBJ2-3, with TRBD2 matching 14 bases. V was pared by 4 bases and J by 4 bases, with 5 bases of the junction left unmatched. The CDR3 runs to 16 residues. Germline CDR1 SGDLS, CDR2 YYNGEE. The CDR3 nucleotides are TGTGCCAGCAGCCCCGGACTAGCGGGGGGCCCAGATACGCAGTATTTT. Translating it yields CASSPGLAGGPDTQYF.

The genes are TRBV7-3 and TRBJ2-2; D unclear. CDR3 size: 13 residues. V lost 3 bases and J lost 4, with 6 bases in between. Germline CDR1 and CDR2: SGHTA and FQGTGA. The CDR3 here is CASSFQVTGELFF. In DNA form, the CDR3 reads TGTGCCAGCAGCTTTCAGGTCACCGGGGAGCTGTTTTTT.

The chain has TRBV20-1 and TRBJ1-2, with D possibly TRBD1 on 5 matching bases. In germline, CDR1 is DFQATT, CDR2 SNEGSKA (reference sequence). CDR3 size: 15 residues. V dropped 3 bases and J dropped 8 bases, with 22 bases sitting between them. CDR3 coding DNA: TGCAGTGCTAGTCTTGGGGGGGAGAGGGCCCAGGGCTACACCTTC. Protein sequence: CSASLGGERAQGYTF.

V usage is TRBV5-1 and J usage is TRBJ2-5; D gene unclear. Looked up from germline, CDR1 is SGHRS and CDR2 is YFSETQ. V was clipped by 1 base and J by 2 bases, with 12 bases between them. The CDR3 sequence is 15 residues long. The CDR3 spells CASSLNGFGQETQYF. The CDR3, as DNA: TGCGCCAGCAGCTTGAACGGGTTCGGTCAAGAGACCCAGTACTTC.

V is TRBV7-9 and J is TRBJ2-5; D is unclear. CDR1 is SEHNR, CDR2 FQNEAQ, per germline (reference sequence). This CDR3 region has 12 residues. V was trimmed by 4 bases and J by 2 bases, leaving 5 bases between them. The CDR3 bases are TGTGCCAGCAGCTACCCTCAAGAGACCCAGTACTTC. This sequence encodes CASSYPQETQYF.

V gene TRBV28 combines with J gene TRBJ1-1, with a tentative D call TRBD1 (5 bases). There are 12 residues in the CDR3. V lost 4 bases and J 4 bases, leaving 7 bases between the germline ends. Germline V gene lookup returns CDR1 MDHEN and CDR2 SYDVKM. For the CDR3, the DNA is TGTGCCAGCAGTTGGGGGGGCACTGAAGCTTTCTTT. This codes for CASSWGGTEAFF.

This chain connects TRBV7-9 to TRBJ1-2; D is ambiguous. CDR3 length: 13 amino acids. Trimming removed 1 base from V and 8 bases from J, with 11 bases in between. Germline loops: CDR1 SEHNR, CDR2 FQNEAQ (reference sequence). The CDR3 loop is CASSLGGMGGYTF. The CDR3 DNA is TGTGCCAGCAGCTTAGGGGGAATGGGCGGCTACACCTTC.

This sequence joins TRBV29-1 and TRBJ1-1, with D perhaps TRBD1 (5 bases). The V gene lost 4 bases and the J gene lost 0 bases, with 12 bases spanning the gap. Germline loops: CDR1 SQVTM, CDR2 ANQGSEA. The CDR3 extends over 14 amino acids. The CDR3 DNA reads as TGCAGCGTTGGGACACTAAACATGAACACTGAAGCTTTCTTT. Protein: CSVGTLNMNTEAFF.

This clone was counted a few times. Other nucleotide sequences from this sample produce the same CDR3. CDR3 amino acids: CASSPTGNTEAFF. The CDR3 bases are TGTGCCAGCTCACCTACGGGTAACACTGAAGCTTTCTTT. V gene TRBV18 combines with J gene TRBJ1-1; D is undetermined. The V gene lost 3 bases and the J gene lost 2 bases, with 7 bases spanning the gap. The CDR3 totals 13 residues. Per germline, CDR1 KGHSH and CDR2 LQKENI.

This chain uses TRBV29-1 with TRBJ2-7; TRBD2 matches 10 bases. V was clipped by 7 bases and J by 3 bases; unmatched bases: 0. The CDR3 consists of 11 residues. Germline CDR1 is SQVTM and CDR2 is ANQGSEA. The chain's CDR3 is CSGTSGYEQYF. The CDR3, as DNA: TGCAGCGGGACTAGCGGCTACGAGCAGTACTTC.

This clone was recorded only once. V usage is TRBV6-5 and J usage is TRBJ2-2; no firm D call. Germline CDR1 MNHEY, CDR2 SVGAGI. Between the trimmed V and J ends, which lost 1 base and 4 bases, there was a span of 7 bases. The CDR3 extends over 14 amino acids. This CDR3 reads CASSYWARTGELFF. In DNA form, the CDR3 reads TGTGCCAGCAGTTACTGGGCGCGCACCGGGGAGCTGTTTTTT.

The chain is built from TRBV18 and TRBJ1-4, with 9 bases matching TRBD1. Germline V CDR1 and CDR2: KGHSH, LQKENI. Trimming cost V 3 bases and J 13 bases; bases outside gene matches: 3. The CDR3 loop spans 12 amino acids. CDR3 region: CASSPDRGVLFF. For the CDR3, the DNA is TGTGCCAGCTCACCGGACAGGGGCGTACTGTTTTTT.

For this clone: The sample holds other DNA sequences that translate to the same CDR3. This chain joins TRBV28 and TRBJ1-4; TRBD1 agrees at 10 bases. The trim removed 4 bases at V and 8 bases at J, leaving 4 bases unmatched. The V gene's germline CDR1 is MDHEN and CDR2 SYDVKM. This CDR3 spans 14 amino acids. CDR3 protein: CASSSDRGREKLFF. CDR3 bases: TGTGCCAGCAGTTCCGACAGGGGGCGAGAAAAACTGTTTTTT. Using reference TRBV28 and TRBJ1-4 for the parts outside the CDR3, the full variable domain is DVKVTQSSRYLVKRTGEKVFLECVQDMDHENMFWYRQDPGLGLRLIYFSYDVKMKEKGDIPEGYSVSREKKERFSLILESASTNQTSMYLCASSSDRGREKLFFGSGTQLSVL.

This sequence joins TRBV18 and TRBJ1-3; a weak D match, TRBD1 (6 bases). The V and J ends lost 4 bases and 0 bases respectively, with 10 bases between them. Germline V gives CDR1 KGHSH, CDR2 LQKENI. CDR3 size: 15 residues. The CDR3 DNA follows: TGTGCCAGCTCACTCGACAGGAGCTCTGGAAACACCATATATTTT. Amino acids: CASSLDRSSGNTIYF. Looking up the rest from reference TRBV18 and TRBJ1-3 gives the full variable domain: NAGVMQNPRHLVRRRGQEARLRCSPMKGHSHVYWYRQLPEEGLKFMVYLQKENIIDESGMPKERFSAEFPKEGPSILRIQQVVRGDSAAYFCASSLDRSSGNTIYFGEGSWLTVV.

The chain recombines TRBV28 with TRBJ2-3, with 14 bases identical to TRBD2. CDR1 and CDR2 from the germline V gene are MDHEN and SYDVKM. This CDR3 is 19 amino acids long. V gave up 5 bases and J gave up 3 bases; unmatched junction bases: 13. CDR3 DNA: TGTGCCAGCAGTCCACCTATCCGACTAGCGGGGGGGAGGACAGATACGCAGTATTTT. It codes for CASSPPIRLAGGRTDTQYF.